This T cell receptor (beta chain) originates from a study of PD-1 blockade in classical Hodgkin lymphoma. Study findings and constraints: Newly diagnosed patients reportedly had lower baseline TCR diversity than healthy donors. Sources of repertoire differences remain undefined, possibly disease activity or prior therapy.

The germline V gene has CDR1 SQVTM and CDR2 ANQGSEA. CDR3 length: 12 residues. Trimming cost V 1 base and J 4 bases, with 5 bases left between them. Note on this clone: Its antigen is not identified.

The protocol was immunoSEQ multiplex PCR, while the TCRdb copy is restricted to in-frame clones and leaves out a portion. The sample includes fewer than 35,000 clones, roughly nine tenths of them seen just once. Described time point: newly diagnosed, previously untreated cHL patient sample. Comparison PBMCs came from previously untreated, newly diagnosed classical Hodgkin lymphoma patients. The gene calls are TRBV29-1 and TRBJ2-1; D is ambiguous. The specimen sequenced was peripheral blood mononuclear cells (PBMCs). This receptor was taken from a human donor with classical Hodgkin lymphoma. For the CDR3, the DNA is TGCAGCGTTGAAGCTAGATACAATGAGCAGTTCTTC. As protein: CSVEARYNEQFF.